This TCR beta chain stems from a study of cytomegalovirus exposure and HLA in healthy donors. Comment on this clone: Antigen unknown.

Findings of the study overall: Specific recognition of CMV antigens was confirmed in vitro for a few chains (all CMV-associated).

60 Vbeta and 13 Jbeta primers were used in PCR. Sequencing was performed with immunoSEQ multiplex PCR; in TCRdb, only in-frame clones are kept and a portion is missing. The sample carries 200,000 to 250,000 clones, 65% to 85% recorded once. Germline-derived CDR1 and CDR2 are SGHRS and YFSETQ. Trimming cost V 3 bases and J 5 bases, with 21 bases left between them. This CDR3 region has 16 residues. The source of this sequence is a man aged 50-60 years in good health and CMV-seronegative. This chain connects TRBV5-1 to TRBJ2-7, with D perhaps TRBD1 (6 bases). Material: PBMCs. This chain's CDR3 is CASSSEHRVGIDEQYF. The CDR3 DNA reads as TGCGCCAGCAGCTCTGAACACAGGGTCGGGATCGACGAGCAGTACTTC.